Shown below are 28 T cell receptor beta chains from a single sample sequenced in a study of T cells in narcolepsy. Using immunoSEQ multiplex PCR, the repertoire was profiled, and TCRdb retains in-frame clones only, with some absent. Of tens of thousands of clones listed, around 80% are singletons. Sequenced: memory (CD45RA-) CD4+ T cells from blood. Receptors were obtained from a human donor in good health.

The chain links TRBV7-2 to TRBJ2-3; no definite D call. With 8 bases removed from V and 1 base from J, the gap between germline ends came to 7 bases. This CDR3 contains 12 residues. The germline V gene encodes CDR1 SGHTA and CDR2 FQGNSA. CDR3 sequence reads: CASCPGTDTQYF. CDR3 nucleotides: TGTGCCAGCTGCCCAGGCACAGATACGCAGTATTTT.

The V and J genes are TRBV6-5 and TRBJ1-3, with no clear D. Trimming shortened V by 4 bases and J by 1 base, and 5 bases separated the two germline ends. The CDR3 has 13 residues. Germline CDR1 MNHEY, CDR2 SVGAGI. Here the CDR3 reads CASSFRSGNTIYF. The CDR3 DNA follows: TGTGCCAGCAGTTTCCGGTCTGGAAACACCATATATTTT.

The rearrangement uses TRBV7-2 and TRBJ2-3, with D tentatively TRBD1 (6 bases). V was shortened by 5 bases and J by 4 bases, with 16 bases between the two germline ends. The V gene's germline CDR1 is SGHTA and CDR2 FQGNSA. There are 15 residues in the CDR3. The CDR3 nucleotides read TGTGCCAGCAGCCCTCGGACAGTCGATGCAGATACGCAGTATTTT. It encodes CASSPRTVDADTQYF.

The chain joins TRBV7-2 to TRBJ2-7; 10 positions agree with TRBD2. J lost 0 bases, V lost 3 bases, and 8 bases had no gene match. The germline CDR1 and CDR2 sequences are SGHTA and FQGNSA. CDR3 length equals 17 residues. CDR3 nucleotide sequence: TGTGCCAGCAGCTTGGGGCTAGCGGGAGAAGGCTCCTACGAGCAGTACTTC. Amino acids: CASSLGLAGEGSYEQYF.

V and J are TRBV5-4 and TRBJ1-5, with a tentative D call TRBD1 (5 bases). CDR1 is SGHNT and CDR2 is YYREEE in the germline V gene (reference sequence). The CDR3 length is 16 residues. Deletions cut 3 bases from V and 1 base from J, with 14 bases between. The CDR3 loop reads CASSSGGVTSNQPQHF. The CDR3 nucleotides are TGTGCCAGCAGCTCGGGGGGGGTCACGAGCAATCAGCCCCAGCATTTT.

The gene calls are TRBV6-1 and TRBJ2-7, with 8 nucleotides matching TRBD1. The CDR3 length is 15 residues. With 6 bases clipped from V and 0 bases from J, the junction kept 7 bases outside the gene matches. Germline CDR1 and CDR2: MNHNS and SASEGT. CDR3 sequence: CASRVDRGLSYEQYF. CDR3 in DNA: TGTGCCAGCAGGGTAGACAGGGGCCTCTCCTACGAGCAGTACTTC.

This chain uses TRBV7-2 with TRBJ2-7; D unclear. Trimming pared 1 base from V and 4 bases from J, leaving 14 bases between. Per germline, CDR1 SGHTA and CDR2 FQGNSA. The CDR3 has 15 amino acids. The CDR3 region has the DNA TGTGCCAGCAGCTTAGGATTGCTAGACATTTACGAGCAGTACTTC. This gives the protein CASSLGLLDIYEQYF.

J is TRBJ1-2 and V is TRBV7-2; 9 bases are shared with TRBD1. Germline values: CDR1 SGHTA, CDR2 FQGNSA. CDR3 length: 15 residues. V lost 0 bases to trimming and J lost 6 bases; unmatched junction nucleotides: 5. CDR3 region: CASSLARRTGDGYTF. The CDR3 coding sequence is TGTGCCAGCAGCTTAGCCCGCCGGACAGGGGATGGCTACACCTTC.

The rearrangement uses TRBV9 and TRBJ2-1; 8 bases align to TRBD1. The CDR3 is 15 residues long. CDR1 and CDR2 from the germline V gene are SGDLS and YYNGEE. The V gene end was trimmed by 0 bases and the J gene end by 9 bases; junction bases not matched to a gene: 8. The CDR3 loop reads CASSVGGQAFGEQFF. CDR3 DNA: TGTGCCAGCAGCGTAGGGGGACAGGCGTTCGGTGAGCAGTTCTTC. Using reference TRBV9 and TRBJ2-1 for the parts outside the CDR3, the full variable domain is DSGVTQTPKHLITATGQRVTLRCSPRSGDLSVYWYQQSLDQGLQFLIQYYNGEERAKGNILERFSAQQFPDLHSELNLSSLELGDSALYFCASSVGGQAFGEQFFGPGTRLTVL.

The chain recombines TRBV5-6 with TRBJ1-5; D is perhaps TRBD1 (6 bases). The CDR3 is 13 residues long. Germline values: CDR1 SGHDT, CDR2 YYEEEE. Between the trimmed V and J ends, which lost 4 bases and 4 bases, there was a span of 9 bases. The CDR3 DNA is TGTGCCAGCAGCATTACAGGGAATCAGCCCCAGCATTTT. Its protein is CASSITGNQPQHF.

The chain carries TRBV27 and TRBJ2-1; 7 bases map to TRBD2. Germline V gene data show CDR1 as MNHEY and CDR2 as SMNVEV (reference sequence). After removal of 2 bases from V and 9 bases from J, the junction contained 25 bases not matched to a gene. This CDR3 is 20 amino acids long. For the CDR3, the DNA is TGTGCCAGCAGTTTAGGCTTAGGGCGCCAGCGGGGTGCCTCAGTTGGTGAGCAGTTCTTC. Its translation: CASSLGLGRQRGASVGEQFF.

V is TRBV2 and J is TRBJ2-3, with D hard to call. The germline V and J ends were trimmed by 3 bases and 9 bases, with 7 bases remaining between them. The length of the CDR3 is 11 residues. CDR1 and CDR2 from the germline V gene are SNHLY and FYNNEI. CDR3 residues: CASSETWTQYF. CDR3 sequence (DNA): TGTGCCAGCAGTGAGACATGGACGCAGTATTTT.

This chain connects TRBV28 to TRBJ1-3, with a possible D match to TRBD1 (6 bases). V gave up 3 bases and J gave up 0 bases, with 9 bases separating them. Germline V gene sequence: CDR1 MDHEN, CDR2 SYDVKM. The CDR3 is made up of 15 amino acids. The CDR3 spells CASSFGTTSGNTIYF. CDR3 sequence (DNA): TGTGCCAGCAGTTTCGGGACAACCTCTGGAAACACCATATATTTT.

This rearrangement joins TRBV9 to TRBJ2-5; 10 nucleotides align to TRBD2. Germline CDR1 SGDLS, CDR2 YYNGEE. The CDR3 contains 17 residues. V lost 0 bases, J lost 1 base, and 6 bases stayed unmatched. The CDR3 DNA follows: TGTGCCAGCAGCGTAGGTTCTAGCGGGGGCCTCCAAGAGACCCAGTACTTC. Translated, it gives CASSVGSSGGLQETQYF.

This rearrangement joins TRBV23-1 to TRBJ1-1, with TRBD1 identical over 7 bases. TRBV23-1 is filed as an ORF, its function uncertain. This CDR3 region has 15 residues. With 0 bases clipped from V and 6 bases from J, the junction kept 7 bases outside the gene matches. The CDR3 nucleotides read TGCGCCAGCAGTCAATCGAAGGGGGCATCGCCTGAAGCTTTCTTT. Translation gives CASSQSKGASPEAFF.

The chain couples TRBV7-3 to TRBJ2-3, with 9 bases matching TRBD1. The CDR3 contains 16 residues. The V segment lost 4 bases and the J segment 3 bases; nucleotides outside the gene matches: 8. Per the germline V gene, CDR1 is SGHTA and CDR2 is FQGTGA. The chain's CDR3 is CASSSRSGTGTDTQYF. CDR3 bases: TGTGCCAGCAGCTCACGCTCCGGGACAGGGACAGATACGCAGTATTTT. Drawing the rest from reference TRBV7-3 and TRBJ2-3, the complete variable domain is GAGVSQTPSNKVTEKGKYVELRCDPISGHTALYWYRQSLGQGPEFLIYFQGTGAADDSGLPNDRFFAVRPEGSVSTLKIQRTERGDSAVYLCASSSRSGTGTDTQYFGPGTRLTVL.

About this clone: Other nucleotide sequences from this sample produce the same CDR3. This chain joins TRBV7-9 and TRBJ1-3; D is undetermined. CDR1 is SEHNR, CDR2 FQNEAQ, per germline (reference sequence). The CDR3 runs 16 residues. The V end lost 1 base, the J end lost 0 bases, and 10 bases lay between the germline ends. For the CDR3, the DNA is TGTGCCAGCAGCTTAGTTTCCGGCACCTCTGGAAACACCATATATTTT. Residues: CASSLVSGTSGNTIYF. The full variable domain, with the rest looked up from reference TRBV7-9 and TRBJ1-3, is DTGVSQNPRHKITKRGQNVTFRCDPISEHNRLYWYRQTLGQGPEFLTYFQNEAQLEKSRLLSDRFSAERPKGSFSTLEIQRTEQGDSAMYLCASSLVSGTSGNTIYFGEGSWLTVV.

Only one count was recorded for this clone. The chain employs TRBV11-3 and TRBJ1-3, with D unresolved. Per the germline V gene, CDR1 is SGHNT and CDR2 is YENEEA. The V and J ends lost 3 bases and 0 bases respectively, with 9 bases between them. This CDR3 region has 15 residues. CDR3 bases: TGTGCCAGCAGCTTCGGTGAAGTCTCTGGAAACACCATATATTTT. Residues: CASSFGEVSGNTIYF.

V and J are TRBV5-4 and TRBJ2-1; the match to TRBD2 covers 11 bases. V dropped 4 bases and J dropped 2; count of bases not matched to a gene: 11. The CDR3 extends over 18 amino acids. Germline CDR1 and CDR2: SGHNT and YYREEE (reference sequence). This CDR3 reads CASSRKTLAGDPYNEQFF. Written as DNA, the CDR3 is TGTGCCAGCAGCCGAAAAACACTAGCGGGGGATCCCTACAATGAGCAGTTCTTC.

This clone showed up just once. The V gene is TRBV4-1, the J gene TRBJ1-5, with 11 bases aligning to TRBD1. Germline CDR1 is MGHRA and CDR2 is YSYEKL. This CDR3 spans 17 amino acids. After removal of 3 bases from V and 7 bases from J, the junction contained 11 bases not matched to a gene. In nucleotides, the CDR3 is TGCGCCAGCAGCCACGAACCGAAGGGGACAGGGGGACAGCCCCAGCATTTT. Translating gives CASSHEPKGTGGQPQHF.

This clone was counted a few times. V and J are TRBV5-1 and TRBJ1-3; no firm D call. Germline V lookup: CDR1 SGHRS, CDR2 YFSETQ. Trimming pared 3 bases from V and 3 bases from J, leaving 16 bases between. This CDR3 contains 16 residues. CDR3 amino acids: CASSSREATVGNTIYF. In DNA, the CDR3 is TGCGCCAGCAGCTCCCGGGAGGCAACGGTTGGAAACACCATATATTTT.

The V call is TRBV19, the J call TRBJ2-6; D is ambiguous. Germline V gives CDR1 LNHDA, CDR2 SQIVND (reference sequence). This CDR3 is built from 16 residues. Trimming stripped 1 base from V and 0 bases from J, with 7 bases between. The CDR3, as DNA: TGTGCCAGTAGTATAGGGGCTAGCTCTGGGGCCAACGTCCTGACTTTC. It is translated as CASSIGASSGANVLTF.

The chain links TRBV7-2 to TRBJ2-3; D unresolved. In germline, CDR1 is SGHTA, CDR2 FQGNSA. V was pared by 0 bases and J by 10 bases, with 11 bases between. The CDR3 is 13 amino acids. The CDR3 is CASSLAAGGPQYF. In DNA, the CDR3 is TGTGCCAGCAGCTTAGCCGCTGGTGGTCCGCAGTATTTT.

The chain combines TRBV28 with TRBJ1-3; possible D gene TRBD1, 5 bases. Looked up from germline, CDR1 is MDHEN and CDR2 is SYDVKM. This CDR3 spans 15 amino acids. Between the trimmed V and J ends, which lost 3 bases and 0 bases, there was a span of 9 bases. The CDR3 spells CASSLEGNSGNTIYF. CDR3 DNA: TGTGCCAGCAGTTTGGAGGGGAACTCTGGAAACACCATATATTTT.

V gene TRBV7-9 combines with J gene TRBJ2-4; D is undetermined. Germline V CDR1 and CDR2: SEHNR, FQNEAQ (reference sequence). V was shortened by 4 bases and J by 11 bases, with 12 bases between the two germline ends. The CDR3 runs to 12 residues. CDR3 in DNA: TGTGCCAGCAGCTCGTCGGGCCTCCTTCAGTACTTC. It translates to CASSSSGLLQYF.

V and J are TRBV19 and TRBJ1-2; TRBD1 agrees at 10 bases. With V trimmed by 5 bases and J by 2 bases, 5 bases remained unmatched. This CDR3 comprises 15 residues. The V gene's germline CDR1 is LNHDA and CDR2 SQIVND (reference sequence). The CDR3 DNA is TGTGCCAGTAGTCTACCGGGACAGGGGAACTATGGCTACACCTTC. This gives the protein CASSLPGQGNYGYTF.

This rearrangement joins TRBV7-2 to TRBJ2-5; tentative D call: TRBD2 (5 bases). Germline V gene sequence: CDR1 SGHTA, CDR2 FQGNSA. The CDR3 contains 13 residues. The CDR3 sequence is CQTGVGGQETQYF. The DNA for the CDR3 is TGTCAGACTGGGGTCGGAGGACAAGAGACCCAGTACTTC.

This clone was counted a single time. The chain couples TRBV5-6 to TRBJ2-3; no reliable D call. V shed 3 bases and J shed 3 bases, with 17 bases lying between them. This CDR3 contains 16 residues. Germline lookup yields CDR1 SGHDT and CDR2 YYEEEE. Written as DNA, the CDR3 is TGTGCCAGCAGCTCGCAGATTCGAGCTGGGACAGATACGCAGTATTTT. Its translation is CASSSQIRAGTDTQYF.